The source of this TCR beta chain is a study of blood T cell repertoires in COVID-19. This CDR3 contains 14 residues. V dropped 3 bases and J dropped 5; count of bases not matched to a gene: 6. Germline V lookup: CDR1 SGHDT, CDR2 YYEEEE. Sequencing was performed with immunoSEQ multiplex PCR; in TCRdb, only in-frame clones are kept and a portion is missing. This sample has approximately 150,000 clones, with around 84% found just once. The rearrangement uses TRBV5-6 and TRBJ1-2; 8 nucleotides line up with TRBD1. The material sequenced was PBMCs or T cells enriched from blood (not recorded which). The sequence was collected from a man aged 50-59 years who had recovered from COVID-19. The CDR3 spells CASSYGQGDYGYTF. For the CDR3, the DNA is TGTGCCAGCAGCTACGGACAGGGCGATTATGGCTACACCTTC.